This record concerns one TCR beta chain sequence. This record belongs to a study of blood T cell repertoires in COVID-19. Profiled with immunoSEQ multiplex PCR; TCRdb holds only in-frame clones, not every one. The repertoire includes about 18,000 clones, approximately 88% of them detected once, and about 7.7% sits in the top ten. Specimen: peripheral blood. The clonotype was recovered from a human donor in a cohort sampled during active COVID-19. The donor label of this sample is uncertain.

The CDR3 reads CASSDQGRNSPLHF. CDR3 bases: TGTGCCAGCAGTGATCAGGGTAGGAATTCACCCCTCCACTTT. The genes are TRBV25-1 and TRBJ1-6; the D gene is possibly TRBD1 (5 bases). The CDR3 runs 14 residues. Germline CDR1 and CDR2: MGHDK and SYGVNS. The V end was cut by 3 bases, the J end by 7 bases, with 10 bases between.